This record covers a single T cell receptor (beta chain). Antigen specificity is unknown. Germline CDR1 MDHEN, CDR2 SYDVKM. The CDR3 spans 15 residues. The germline V and J ends were trimmed by 5 bases and 0 bases, with 11 bases remaining between them. This sample is drawn from a study of OX40 agonist ivuxolimab in advanced cancers. Overall study: The treatment was a fully human IgG2 OX40 agonist, ivuxolimab. Study-level findings and limits: Partial responders receiving 0.1-3.0 mg/kg showed among the lowest clonal expansion.

TCRdb's copy holds only in-frame clones and misses some; the assay was immunoSEQ multiplex PCR. The profile shows 35,000 to 45,000 clones, roughly nine tenths of them singletons. The material was CD4+ or CD8+ T cells sorted from blood, obtained in a trial of the OX40 agonist ivuxolimab. V and J are TRBV28 and TRBJ2-1; D unclear. The sequence was collected from an adult with an advanced solid tumor such as melanoma, head and neck, liver or kidney cancer. The CDR3 coding sequence is TGTGCCAGCAGTGAGAGCCTGAGCTCCTACAATGAGCAGTTCTTC. The encoded protein is CASSESLSSYNEQFF.